The 15 T cell receptor beta chains below come from one sample, sequenced in a study of blood T cell repertoires in COVID-19 (dated by TCRdb to 2019 to 2021). Receptor libraries were prepared by the immunoSEQ multiplex PCR assay. The table was pulled from immuneACCESS by TCRdb, which kept in-frame rearrangements only. Such tables lose some clones; where checked, under half of the loss comes from unresolved V genes, and the rest has no known cause. The sample has tens of thousands of clones on record, 65% to 85% of them singletons. In total, the top ten clones hold 4.1% of the sample. The sample consisted of peripheral blood. Every receptor here comes from a woman aged 55 to 70 with acute or convalescent COVID-19.

The chain employs TRBV5-4 and TRBJ1-6, with 8 bases identical to TRBD1. The CDR3 sequence is 16 residues long. Germline trimming cut 0 bases from V and 8 bases from J; bases unmatched to any gene: 7. Germline V gene data show CDR1 as SGHNT and CDR2 as YYREEE (reference sequence). CDR3 nucleotides: TGTGCCAGCAGCTTGGAAACAGGGGGTATTCATTCACCCCTCCACTTT. This sequence encodes CASSLETGGIHSPLHF.

The chain employs TRBV7-7 and TRBJ2-5, with D possibly being TRBD2 (6 bases). CDR3 length: 15 amino acids. V lost 2 bases and J lost 5, with 15 bases in between. The germline CDR1 and CDR2 sequences are SSHAT and FNYEAQ (reference sequence). CDR3 bases: TGTGCCAGCAGCTTATTAGGAGGGTCGGGGGAGACCCAGTACTTC. Translating it yields CASSLLGGSGETQYF.

This rearrangement joins TRBV6-2 or TRBV6-3 to TRBJ1-6; D unresolved. V lost 0 bases to trimming and J lost 7 bases, with 22 bases between them. Germline CDR1 reads MNHEY; CDR2 reads SVGEGT. The CDR3 is made up of 19 amino acids. CDR3: CASSYSLKKAVPANSPLHF. DNA of the CDR3: TGTGCCAGCAGTTACTCGCTAAAGAAAGCGGTACCGGCCAATTCACCCCTCCACTTT.

V and J are TRBV6-1 and TRBJ1-2; D is undetermined. The CDR3 consists of 13 residues. V was pared by 2 bases and J by 3 bases, with 7 bases between. Germline CDR1 MNHNS, CDR2 SASEGT. CDR3 protein: CASSEKADYGYTF. Written as DNA, the CDR3 is TGTGCCAGCAGTGAAAAGGCGGACTATGGCTACACCTTC.

The chain uses TRBV6-5 and TRBJ1-2, with no clear D. This CDR3 comprises 11 residues. Germline CDR1 is MNHEY and CDR2 is SVGAGI. Between the trimmed V and J ends, which lost 7 bases and 1 base, there was a span of 4 bases. CDR3 DNA: TGTGCCAGCACCAGTAACTATGGCTACACCTTC. This gives the protein CASTSNYGYTF.

The rearrangement uses TRBV2 and TRBJ1-6, with unresolved D. Trimming stripped 4 bases from V and 10 bases from J, with 14 bases between. Germline lookup yields CDR1 SNHLY and CDR2 FYNNEI. The CDR3 covers 14 residues. The CDR3 sequence is CASSVHTGDSPLHF. The DNA of the CDR3 is TGTGCCAGCAGTGTCCACACGGGTGACTCACCCCTCCACTTT.

V and J are TRBV24-1 and TRBJ2-2; TRBD1 agrees at 10 bases. J was trimmed by 0 bases and V by 4 bases; bases with no gene match: 13. CDR1 and CDR2 from the germline V gene are KGHDR and SFDVKD. CDR3 length: 20 amino acids. The DNA of the CDR3 is TGTGCCACCAGTGACATCGGATCAAAGACAGGGGGCACGAACACCGGGGAGCTGTTTTTT. This gives the protein CATSDIGSKTGGTNTGELFF.

The V gene is TRBV13, the J gene TRBJ1-1; TRBD1 might be the D (5 bases). Trimming left V 3 bases short and J 0 bases short, with 14 bases between. CDR3 length: 16 residues. CDR1 and CDR2 (germline): PRHDT, FYEKMQ (reference sequence). CDR3 region: CASSFSGQTLNTEAFF. The CDR3 DNA reads TGTGCCAGCAGCTTCTCCGGACAAACGTTGAACACTGAAGCTTTCTTT.

The rearrangement uses TRBV12-3 or TRBV12-4 and TRBJ2-7; D unclear. The CDR3 totals 13 residues. Between the trimmed V and J ends, which lost 2 bases and 0 bases, there was a span of 5 bases. CDR3 loop: CASSLSYSYEQYF. Written as DNA, the CDR3 is TGTGCCAGCAGTTTATCTTACTCCTACGAGCAGTACTTC.

The chain combines TRBV6-6 with TRBJ1-2; perhaps TRBD1 as D (5 bases). Germline assignment: CDR1 MNHNY and CDR2 SVGAGI (reference sequence). The V gene lost 6 bases and the J gene lost 4 bases, with 12 bases spanning the gap. CDR3 length equals 13 residues. The CDR3 loop reads CASSTGDIYGYTF. For the CDR3, the DNA is TGTGCCAGCAGCACGGGGGATATCTATGGCTACACCTTC.

The chain joins TRBV4-1 to TRBJ1-3, with D perhaps TRBD1 (6 bases). With 3 bases removed from V and 4 bases from J, the gap between germline ends came to 13 bases. The CDR3 covers 15 residues. Germline CDR1 is MGHRA and CDR2 is YSYEKL. CDR3 in amino acids: CASSQVGTRGNTIYF. The CDR3 DNA sequence: TGCGCCAGCAGCCAGGTTGGGACAAGAGGAAACACCATATATTTT.

The chain employs TRBV10-3 and TRBJ1-1; D call uncertain. There are 13 residues in the CDR3. Trimming cost V 4 bases and J 0 bases, with 6 bases left between them. CDR1 is ENHRY and CDR2 is SYGVKD in the germline V gene. This CDR3 reads CAISGTVNTEAFF. The CDR3 DNA sequence: TGTGCCATCAGTGGAACAGTGAACACTGAAGCTTTCTTT.

This clone was seen a single time. V usage is TRBV5-1 and J usage is TRBJ1-5; TRBD1 agrees at 7 bases. The CDR3 is 14 amino acids. CDR1 and CDR2 (germline): SGHRS, YFSETQ. V shed 4 bases, J shed 4 bases, and the junction held 5 bases outside the gene matches. CDR3 sequence: CASSPGTENQPQHF. CDR3 bases: TGCGCCAGCAGCCCCGGGACAGAAAATCAGCCCCAGCATTTT.

The rearrangement joins TRBV3-1 (or the pseudogene TRBV3-2) to TRBJ2-1, with TRBD2 matching 12 bases. Germline loops: CDR1 LGHDT, CDR2 YNNKEL (reference sequence). The V and J ends lost 0 bases and 8 bases, in that order; junction bases with no gene match: 11. The CDR3 has 18 amino acids. This chain's CDR3 is CASSQDRLAGGPGDEQFF. CDR3 DNA sequence: TGTGCCAGCAGCCAAGATCGGCTAGCGGGGGGGCCCGGAGATGAGCAGTTCTTC.

The V gene is TRBV9, the J gene TRBJ2-1; TRBD2 aligns across 9 bases. The germline V gene encodes CDR1 SGDLS and CDR2 YYNGEE. The CDR3 extends over 15 amino acids. J gave up 9 bases and V 0 bases, and 7 bases lay outside the gene matches. CDR3 residues: CASSVVSSGTGEQFF. For the CDR3, the DNA is TGTGCCAGCAGCGTAGTGTCTAGCGGGACTGGTGAGCAGTTCTTC.